This TCR beta chain was observed in a study of prognosis after radiotherapy for stage I lung cancer. This CDR3 is 16 amino acids long. V was shortened by 7 bases and J by 4 bases, with 20 bases between the two germline ends. Germline assignment: CDR1 MNHEY and CDR2 SVGEGT. From genomic DNA, two-round multiplex PCR was used to amplify TCR beta CDR3. During first-round PCR, primers specific to each TRBV and TRBJ gene were used. TCRdb passed the multiplex PCR reads through MiXCR, listing each CDR3 protein once. The sample carries about 59,000 distinct CDR3 sequences, 26% recorded once. The sequencing here drew on PBMCs, taken before or after stereotactic body radiation therapy (not recorded which). V is TRBV6-2 or TRBV6-3 and J is TRBJ1-5; D not certain. The clonotype originates from a donor over 45 with non-small cell lung cancer. The CDR3 nucleotides are TGTGCCAGCACCGTAGTGGGAGGCAGTACAAATCAGCCCCAGCATTTT. Its translation: CASTVVGGSTNQPQHF.